This T cell receptor (beta chain) came from a study of blood T cells in healthy people across ages. Germline CDR1 and CDR2: SGHVS and FNYEAQ. The CDR3 sequence is 18 residues long. V was trimmed by 2 bases and J by 0 bases, leaving 17 bases between them. The authors ran a second PCR of 7 to 11 cycles using a sample-barcoded 5' primer and a J-beta primer mix. Each single sample gave us at least 3 million CDR3-containing paired-end reads. TCRdb redid the calling of the 5' RACE reads with MiXCR, one entry per CDR3 protein. The table lists some 1.8 million distinct CDR3 sequences, 30% to 40% of them singletons. This clonotype was seen more than once but under ten times.

V gene TRBV7-6 combines with J gene TRBJ2-1, with D tentatively TRBD1 (5 bases). This sequence originates from a human donor in good health. The sample consisted of blood. Written as DNA, the CDR3 is TGTGCCAGCAGCTTATCGAGTGGGTGGGGCAGCTCCTACAATGAGCAGTTCTTC. The encoded protein is CASSLSSGWGSSYNEQFF.